The 14 T cell receptor beta chains below all came from one sample that was sequenced in a study of T cell responses to AZD1222 COVID-19 vaccine. Sequenced by immunoSEQ multiplex PCR; TCRdb stores in-frame clones only, minus some. The repertoire holds about 130,000 clones, with around 90% as singletons. The sample was peripheral blood, taken on day 0 of AZD1222 vaccination. All receptors derive from an adult in good health.

The chain uses TRBV6-2 or TRBV6-3 and TRBJ1-1; 9 bases are a match to TRBD1. Germline V CDR1 and CDR2: MNHEY, SVGEGT. Losses at the gene ends were 6 bases for V and 7 bases for J; bases not matched to a gene: 6. CDR3 length equals 13 residues. The CDR3 here is CASSPTGGLEAFF. CDR3 bases: TGTGCCAGCAGCCCAACAGGGGGCCTTGAAGCTTTCTTT.

This clone appeared a single time. J is TRBJ1-2 and V is TRBV6-5; TRBD1 matches at 9 bases. Germline loops: CDR1 MNHEY, CDR2 SVGAGI. Trimming took 10 bases from V and 4 from J; bases not matched to a gene: 10. This CDR3 has 14 residues. CDR3 amino acids: CAIPPGQGPYGYTF. Here the CDR3 DNA reads TGTGCCATCCCCCCGGGACAGGGCCCCTATGGCTACACCTTC.

This chain links TRBV5-5 with TRBJ2-3; 7 bases match TRBD2. Per germline, CDR1 SGHKS and CDR2 YYEKEE (reference sequence). V trimming: 4 bases; J trimming: 5 bases; junction bases outside the gene matches: 4. This CDR3 is 13 amino acids long. CDR3 loop: CASSTSVEDTQYF. The CDR3 coding sequence is TGTGCCAGCAGCACTAGCGTCGAAGATACGCAGTATTTT.

This clone was recorded only once. This sequence joins TRBV6-5 and TRBJ1-1; D uncertain. Germline V lookup: CDR1 MNHEY, CDR2 SVGAGI. V was trimmed by 7 bases and J by 2 bases, leaving 11 bases between them. The CDR3 is made up of 13 amino acids. The CDR3 region is CASTLALNTEAFF. In DNA form, the CDR3 reads TGTGCCAGCACTCTGGCTCTAAACACTGAAGCTTTCTTT.

The chain uses TRBV6-2 or TRBV6-3 and TRBJ1-1; no definite D call. The CDR3 loop spans 13 amino acids. Germline assignment: CDR1 MNHEY and CDR2 SVGEGT. V gave up 5 bases and J gave up 1 base, with 8 bases separating them. The CDR3 DNA reads TGTGCCAGCAGTCAGGACCGGAACACTGAAGCTTTCTTT. Its translation is CASSQDRNTEAFF.

The chain uses TRBV20-1 and TRBJ2-7; D might be TRBD1 (5 bases). CDR1 DFQATT and CDR2 SNEGSKA come from the germline V gene (reference sequence). Between the trimmed V and J ends, which lost 3 bases and 2 bases, there was a span of 5 bases. The CDR3 is made up of 11 amino acids. In nucleotides, the CDR3 is TGCAGTGCTAGGGACACCTACGAGCAGTACTTC. This gives the protein CSARDTYEQYF.

V is TRBV19 and J is TRBJ1-4; 7 bases map to TRBD1. Germline-derived CDR1 and CDR2 are LNHDA and SQIVND (reference sequence). This CDR3 has 15 amino acids. V trimming: 7 bases; J trimming: 5 bases; junction bases outside the gene matches: 10. The CDR3 bases are TGTGCCAGTACCGTCCCCGGGACAGAAAATGAAAAACTGTTTTTT. Protein sequence: CASTVPGTENEKLFF.

J is TRBJ1-1 and V is TRBV30; possibly TRBD1 for D (5 bases). CDR3 length equals 13 residues. CDR1 GTSNPN and CDR2 SVGIG come from the germline V gene (reference sequence). V lost 0 bases and J 3 bases, leaving 8 bases between the germline ends. CDR3 in amino acids: CAWSVQADTEAFF. The CDR3 coding sequence is TGTGCCTGGAGTGTACAGGCAGACACTGAAGCTTTCTTT.

V usage is TRBV28 and J usage is TRBJ2-7; the D is unclear. CDR3 length equals 12 residues. Between the trimmed V and J ends, which lost 3 bases and 4 bases, there was a span of 7 bases. CDR1 and CDR2 (germline): MDHEN, SYDVKM. This CDR3 is CASSFIGYEQYF. The DNA for the CDR3 is TGTGCCAGCAGTTTTATAGGATACGAGCAGTACTTC.

For this clone: Other nucleotide sequences in the sample specify the same CDR3. The rearrangement links TRBV4-2 to TRBJ1-2; D gene uncertain. The V gene lost 0 bases and the J gene lost 2 bases, with 4 bases spanning the gap. CDR1 and CDR2 (germline): LGHNA, YNFKEQ. The CDR3 is 13 amino acids. This CDR3 is CASSQDNNYGYTF. CDR3 DNA: TGTGCCAGCAGCCAAGACAACAACTATGGCTACACCTTC.

V usage is TRBV27 and J usage is TRBJ2-4, with D possibly being TRBD2 (5 bases). Trimming removed 2 bases from V and 0 bases from J, with 11 bases in between. This CDR3 has 16 residues. Germline lookup yields CDR1 MNHEY and CDR2 SMNVEV (reference sequence). The CDR3 DNA sequence: TGTGCCAGCAGTTTAGGTTATGGACTAGCCAAAAACATTCAGTACTTC. Its protein is CASSLGYGLAKNIQYF.

The genes are TRBV15 and TRBJ2-7; perhaps TRBD2 as D (5 bases). Germline V gene lookup returns CDR1 LNHNV and CDR2 YYDKDF (reference sequence). CDR3 size: 14 residues. Trimming left V 1 base short and J 5 bases short, with 12 bases between. The chain's CDR3 is CATSRAPVGDEQYF. The CDR3, as DNA: TGTGCCACCAGCAGAGCCCCTGTCGGGGACGAGCAGTACTTC.

The CDR3: CASSYSGGRNSPLHF. In nucleotides, the CDR3 is TGTGCCAGCAGTTACTCGGGGGGCCGCAATTCACCCCTCCACTTT. This chain joins TRBV6-2 or TRBV6-3 and TRBJ1-6; D is possibly TRBD1 (6 bases). Trimming shortened V by 0 bases and J by 7 bases, and 10 bases separated the two germline ends. Looked up from germline, CDR1 is MNHEY and CDR2 is SVGEGT. CDR3 length: 15 residues.

The rearrangement uses TRBV4-1 and TRBJ2-1; D not certain. This CDR3 is built from 14 residues. The germline V gene encodes CDR1 MGHRA and CDR2 YSYEKL. Trimming took 4 bases from V and 0 from J, leaving 7 bases between them. The CDR3 sequence is CASSLLSSYNEQFF. DNA for the CDR3: TGCGCCAGCAGCCTTCTCAGCTCCTACAATGAGCAGTTCTTC.